This T cell receptor (beta chain) was recorded in a study of blood T cell repertoires in COVID-19. About the research overall: Sources were T cells, B-cell-depleted T cells, or PBMCs; the material itself was cDNA or gDNA.

Cohort allocation depended upon clinical history that participants reported. Method: immunoSEQ multiplex PCR; TCRdb's copy keeps in-frame clones and lacks some. The sample includes over 200,000 clones, about 85% of them seen just once. Sample: PBMCs or T cells enriched from blood (not recorded which). The receptor's source is a man aged 25-45 years who had recovered from COVID-19.

The CDR3 DNA sequence: TGTGCCAGCAGTTTTCAGCAGGGGGCATACACTGAAGCTTTCTTT. Its protein product is CASSFQQGAYTEAFF. This chain links TRBV28 with TRBJ1-1; 8 bases map to TRBD1. Per germline, CDR1 MDHEN and CDR2 SYDVKM. The ends lost 3 bases at V and 3 bases at J; junction bases unmatched: 6. This CDR3 is built from 15 residues.